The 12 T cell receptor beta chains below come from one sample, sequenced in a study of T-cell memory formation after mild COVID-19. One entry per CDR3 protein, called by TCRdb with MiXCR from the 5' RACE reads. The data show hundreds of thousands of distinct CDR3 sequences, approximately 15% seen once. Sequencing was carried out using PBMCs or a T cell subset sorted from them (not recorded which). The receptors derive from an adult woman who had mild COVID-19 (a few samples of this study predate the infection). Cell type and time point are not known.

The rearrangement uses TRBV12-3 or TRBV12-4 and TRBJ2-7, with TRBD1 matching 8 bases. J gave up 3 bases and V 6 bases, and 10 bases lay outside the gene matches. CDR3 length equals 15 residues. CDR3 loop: CASSRGGRGLYEQYF. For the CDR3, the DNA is TGTGCCAGCAGCAGAGGGGGCAGGGGGCTCTACGAGCAGTACTTC.

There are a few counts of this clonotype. In nucleotides, the CDR3 is TGTGCCAGTACCCCAGGGACAGGGGCCTCCTACGAGCAGTACTTC. Translated: CASTPGTGASYEQYF. The chain recombines TRBV19 with TRBJ2-7, with 10 nucleotides matching TRBD1. CDR3 length equals 15 residues. Germline CDR1 reads LNHDA; CDR2 reads SQIVND (reference sequence). Trimming removed 7 bases from V and 0 bases from J; junction bases left unmatched: 6.

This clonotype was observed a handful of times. CDR3 protein: CATSRDPGVEQYF. In DNA, the CDR3 is TGTGCCACCAGCAGAGATCCGGGGGTCGAGCAGTACTTC. The chain uses TRBV15 and TRBJ2-7; D might be TRBD2 (6 bases). Germline assignment: CDR1 LNHNV and CDR2 YYDKDF (reference sequence). V was trimmed by 0 bases and J by 6 bases, leaving 9 bases between them. The CDR3 is 13 amino acids. The full variable domain, completed using reference TRBV15 and TRBJ2-7, is DAMVIQNPRYQVTQFGKPVTLSCSQTLNHNVMYWYQQKSSQAPKLLFHYYDKDFNNEADTPDNFQSRRPNTSFCFLDIRSPGLGDTAMYLCATSRDPGVEQYFGPGTRLTVT.

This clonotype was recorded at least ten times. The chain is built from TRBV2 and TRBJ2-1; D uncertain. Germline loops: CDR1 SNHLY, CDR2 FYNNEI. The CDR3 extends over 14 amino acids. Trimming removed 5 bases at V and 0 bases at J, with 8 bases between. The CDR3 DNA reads TGTGCCAGCAGTCTAGTCGGCTCCTACAATGAGCAGTTCTTC. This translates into CASSLVGSYNEQFF.

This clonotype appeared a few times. CDR3 sequence reads: CSARGSTEAFF. CDR3 DNA: TGCAGTGCTAGAGGGTCTACTGAAGCTTTCTTT. The rearrangement joins TRBV20-1 to TRBJ1-1; no firm D call. The CDR3 is made up of 11 amino acids. V lost 1 base, J lost 5 bases, and 5 bases lay in between. Germline V gene lookup returns CDR1 DFQATT and CDR2 SNEGSKA (reference sequence).

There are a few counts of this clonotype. The CDR3 nucleotides are TGCGCCAGCAGCTTCGGGCCAGCGGACTACAATGAGCAGTTCTTC. Amino acid sequence: CASSFGPADYNEQFF. The rearrangement joins TRBV5-1 to TRBJ2-1; possibly TRBD2 for D (5 bases). The CDR3 totals 15 residues. Germline CDR1 SGHRS, CDR2 YFSETQ. Trimming removed 2 bases from V and 3 bases from J, with 12 bases in between.

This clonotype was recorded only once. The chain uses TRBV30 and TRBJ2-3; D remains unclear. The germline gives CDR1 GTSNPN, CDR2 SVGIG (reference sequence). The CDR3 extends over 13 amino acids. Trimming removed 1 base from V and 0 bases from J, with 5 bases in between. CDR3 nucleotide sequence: TGTGCCTGGAGTGGGGGAAGCACAGATACGCAGTATTTT. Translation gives CAWSGGSTDTQYF. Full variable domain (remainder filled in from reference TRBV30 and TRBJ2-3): SQTIHQWPATLVQPVGSPLSLECTVEGTSNPNLYWYRQAAGRGLQLLFYSVGIGQISSEVPQNLSASRPQDRQFILSSKKLLLSDSGFYLCAWSGGSTDTQYFGPGTRLTVL.

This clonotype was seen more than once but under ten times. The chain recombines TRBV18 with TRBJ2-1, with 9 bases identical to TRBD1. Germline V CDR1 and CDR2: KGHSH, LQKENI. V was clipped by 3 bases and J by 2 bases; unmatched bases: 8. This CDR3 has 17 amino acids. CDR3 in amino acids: CASSPPGQGKAYNEQFF. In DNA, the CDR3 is TGTGCCAGCTCACCGCCGGGACAGGGAAAGGCCTACAATGAGCAGTTCTTC.

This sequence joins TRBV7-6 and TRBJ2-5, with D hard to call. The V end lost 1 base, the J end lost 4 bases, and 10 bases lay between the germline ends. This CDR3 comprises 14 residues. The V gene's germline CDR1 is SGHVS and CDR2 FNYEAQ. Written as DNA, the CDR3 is TGTGCCAGCAGCTTAGGACACACGATAGAGACCCAGTACTTC. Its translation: CASSLGHTIETQYF. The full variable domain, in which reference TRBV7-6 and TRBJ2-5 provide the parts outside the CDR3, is GAGVSQSPRYKVTKRGQDVALRCDPISGHVSLYWYRQALGQGPEFLTYFNYEAQQDKSGLPNDRFSAERPEGSISTLTIQRTEQRDSAMYRCASSLGHTIETQYFGPGTRLLVL.

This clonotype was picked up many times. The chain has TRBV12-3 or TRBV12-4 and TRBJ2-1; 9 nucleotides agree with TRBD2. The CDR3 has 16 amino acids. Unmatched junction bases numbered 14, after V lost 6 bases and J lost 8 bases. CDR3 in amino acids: CASSQGTSLLGYEQFF. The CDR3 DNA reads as TGTGCCAGCAGCCAAGGGACTAGCCTCCTAGGGTATGAGCAGTTCTTC.

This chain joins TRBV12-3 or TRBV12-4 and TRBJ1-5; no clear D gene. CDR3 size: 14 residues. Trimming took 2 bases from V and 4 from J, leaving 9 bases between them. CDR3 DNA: TGTGCCAGCAGTTTAAGGAGGATTAATCAGCCCCAGCATTTT. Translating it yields CASSLRRINQPQHF.

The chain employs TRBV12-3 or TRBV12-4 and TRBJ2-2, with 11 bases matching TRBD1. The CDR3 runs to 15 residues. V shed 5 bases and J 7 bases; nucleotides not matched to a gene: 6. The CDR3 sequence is CASSPDRGLFGELFF. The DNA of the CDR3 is TGTGCCAGCAGTCCGGACAGGGGGCTGTTCGGGGAGCTGTTTTTT.